This T cell receptor beta chain was captured in a study of T-cell memory formation after mild COVID-19 (dated by TCRdb to the early 2020s). With regard to the full study: Most TCR sequence clusters were specific to one of the two donors. In two donors, T-cell clones that expanded and contracted after mild COVID-19 were followed by sequencing TCRalpha and TCRbeta repertoires longitudinally. Two young, previously healthy adult volunteers made up the cohort, one male and one female.

Overall study results and their limits: Some responding clones were detected in pre-infection memory, which suggested that pre-existing cross-reactive memory T cells had joined the SARS-CoV-2 response. From day 15 to 85, contracting clones showed balanced CD4/CD8 phenotypes, whereas a second wave of clones that expanded from day 15 to 37 leaned towards CD4+. SARS-CoV-2 specificity of the second-wave clones peaking on day 37 was not confirmed. The study covered only two mild cases, and larger cohorts including severe cases with pre-infection samples were considered necessary. Contracting CD4+ clones were located mainly in the CM and EM memory subsets, whereas CD8+ clones were found to be enriched in EMRA.

This sample was sequenced with an Illumina NovaSeq 6000. cDNA libraries for TCRalpha and TCRbeta were prepared by 5'RACE using constant-segment primers, with sample barcodes and unique molecular identifiers added. RNA was extracted from every sample with Trizol reagent. Libraries were amplified in two PCR steps, with a second sample barcode and Illumina TruSeq adapters added in the second step. The libraries were sequenced on an Illumina NovaSeq using 2 x 150 bp paired-end reads. The source study handled its data this way. Demultiplexing of reads and collapsing into UMI-guided consensus sequences were performed with migec v1.2.7. With mixcr v2.1.11, UMI consensuses were aligned to TRA and TRB V and J templates and assembled into clonotypes. Clonotypes were classified as expanded or contracted when called significant by both edgeR and NoisET, with noise models trained on biological replicates. For edgeR calls, a false discovery rate-adjusted p below 0.01 and a log2 fold-change threshold of 1 were applied. As an exploratory analysis of dynamics, max-normalized trajectories of the 1000 most abundant clonotypes were examined by PCA with hierarchical clustering. Each responding clone was given a CD4 or CD8 phenotype based on the CD4+ and CD8+ repertoires, which had been sequenced separately. TCRdb's own reprocessing of the public reads used fastp at Q25 and MiXCR and kept productive beta chains. One record per CDR3 amino acid sequence lists the most common genes and DNA. The V and J calls come from TCRdb's annotation, not from the publication. This sample gives 40,000 to 60,000 distinct CDR3 sequences in total; 9.3% of them show up just once. The ten largest clones represent approximately 12% of the sample.

This clonotype has more than one count but fewer than ten. The target of this receptor is not known. Base qualities are not recorded, but no much larger clone differs from it by a single base. Ficoll-Paque density gradient centrifugation was the method used to isolate PBMCs. Germline trimming amounts to 10 bases on V and 4 bases on J, with 12 as the count of junction bases outside the gene matches. Sequences SGHTA (CDR1) and FQGTGA (CDR2) are obtained from the germline V gene. Counted from cysteine to phenylalanine, this CDR3 has 14 amino acids. Kept here is only the CDR3 DNA, which spans 42 bases and is read in frame from base 1.

Material: PBMCs or a T cell subset sorted from them (not recorded which). The receptor comes from an adult woman who had mild COVID-19 (a few samples of this study predate the infection). The sample titles of this study are shuffled in the database, so cell type and time point are left out; the donor was told from shared clones. The rearrangement combines TRBV7-3 with TRBJ1-2; a stretch of 7 junction bases matches TRBD1. The CDR3 loop reads CAIRPARGLYGYTF. The base sequence is TGTGCCATCCGCCCAGCTAGGGGGCTCTATGGCTACACCTTC.